These 13 T cell receptor beta chains share one sample of origin, sequenced in a study of Graves' ophthalmopathy and Graves' hyperthyroidism. As the template, RNA transcripts were used to amplify TCR beta CDR3 regions. First-round RT-PCR employed HTBI primers, with a second-round multiplex PCR after it. TCRdb passed the multiplex PCR reads through MiXCR, listing each CDR3 protein once. The sample carries hundreds of thousands of distinct CDR3 sequences, about 15% recorded once. Sequencing input: blood. These receptors were collected from a woman in her 30s with Graves' ophthalmopathy.

This clonotype was seen many times. The gene calls are TRBV6-1 and TRBJ2-5, with D uncertain. This CDR3 region has 13 residues. The germline V gene encodes CDR1 MNHNS and CDR2 SASEGT. V was trimmed by 2 bases and J by 1 base, leaving 5 bases between them. The CDR3 coding sequence is TGTGCCAGCAGTGAAATAGGCCAAGAGACCCAGTACTTC. This encodes CASSEIGQETQYF.

This clonotype has more than one count but fewer than ten. This chain joins TRBV20-1 and TRBJ1-6, with TRBD1 matching over 9 bases. J lost 10 bases, V lost 0 bases, and 7 bases had no gene match. Germline V gene data show CDR1 as DFQATT and CDR2 as SNEGSKA (reference sequence). This CDR3 spans 15 amino acids. The DNA for the CDR3 is TGCAGTGCTAGAGACCCGGGACAGGGTTTATCACCCCTCCACTTT. This sequence encodes CSARDPGQGLSPLHF.

This clonotype was observed a few times. V is TRBV20-1 and J is TRBJ2-7; no reliable D call. Germline-derived CDR1 and CDR2 are DFQATT and SNEGSKA (reference sequence). The CDR3 contains 12 residues. CDR3 DNA: TGCAGCACTACATCCTCGGGCTACGAGCAGTACTTC. It encodes CSTTSSGYEQYF.

This clonotype was counted ten times or more. The rearrangement uses TRBV19 and TRBJ1-5; D may be TRBD1 (6 bases). Trimming removed 8 bases at V and 0 bases at J, with 17 bases between. This CDR3 has 16 residues. CDR1 is LNHDA and CDR2 is SQIVND in the germline V gene (reference sequence). In DNA form, the CDR3 reads TGTGCCAGTTCCCTCCCGAGGGGGAATAGCAATCAGCCCCAGCATTTT. Amino acid sequence: CASSLPRGNSNQPQHF.

The CDR3 region has the DNA TGTGCCAGCAGTCCCATCGACTTCCCGAGCACTGAAGCTTTCTTT. Its protein product is CASSPIDFPSTEAFF. The chain is built from TRBV6-1 and TRBJ1-1; D is unclear. V was shortened by 5 bases and J by 4 bases, with 17 bases between the two germline ends. CDR3 length: 15 amino acids. Per germline, CDR1 MNHNS and CDR2 SASEGT.

This clonotype was found many times. Being one base from a much bigger clone, this may be a read error. The chain is built from TRBV20-1 and TRBJ2-5; perhaps TRBD2 as D (6 bases). The CDR3 loop spans 12 amino acids. Deletions cut 7 bases from V and 5 bases from J, with 14 bases between. Germline V gene lookup returns CDR1 DFQATT and CDR2 SNEGSKA (reference sequence). This CDR3 reads CSDTKEGETQYF. DNA of the CDR3: TGCAGTGACACGAAGGAGGGGGAGACCCAGTACTTC.

This clonotype was detected a few times. The J gene is TRBJ2-4, the V gene TRBV18, with 8 bases lining up with TRBD1. This CDR3 region has 18 residues. Germline trimming cut 1 base from V and 0 bases from J; bases unmatched to any gene: 8. Per germline, CDR1 KGHSH and CDR2 LQKENI. The CDR3 loop reads CASSPLPQGAGAKNIQYF. For the CDR3, the DNA is TGTGCCAGCTCACCACTTCCGCAGGGGGCAGGAGCCAAAAACATTCAGTACTTC.

This clonotype came up many times. The CDR3 DNA reads as TGTGCCAGCAGTGTTGGGACTAGCGGGAGGAGCTCCTACGAGCAGTACTTC. It yields the protein CASSVGTSGRSSYEQYF. This sequence joins TRBV6-2 or TRBV6-3 and TRBJ2-7, with 15 bases identical to TRBD2. This CDR3 is built from 17 residues. Trimming took 5 bases from V and 0 from J; bases not matched to a gene: 5. Germline CDR1 MNHEY, CDR2 SVGEGT.

In this sample, this clonotype turned up many times. The chain recombines TRBV28 with TRBJ2-7; no firm D call. CDR1 MDHEN and CDR2 SYDVKM come from the germline V gene. V was shortened by 5 bases and J by 2 bases, with 10 bases between the two germline ends. The CDR3 totals 13 residues. For the CDR3, the DNA is TGTGCCAGCAGTGAAGACTCTGCCTACGAGCAGTACTTC. Its translation: CASSEDSAYEQYF.

This clonotype appeared many times. V and J are TRBV11-2 and TRBJ2-2, with 12 bases matching TRBD2. Germline CDR1 and CDR2: SGHAT and FQNNGV. This CDR3 has 17 residues. The V gene end was trimmed by 0 bases and the J gene end by 5 bases; junction bases not matched to a gene: 4. CDR3 in amino acids: CASSLDLAGGPTGELFF. The DNA of the CDR3 is TGTGCCAGCAGCTTAGACCTAGCGGGGGGGCCGACCGGGGAGCTGTTTTTT.

This clonotype was seen at least ten times. The chain is built from TRBV6-1 and TRBJ2-6, with D possibly matching TRBD1 (6 bases). V was shortened by 4 bases and J by 2 bases, with 12 bases between the two germline ends. The length of the CDR3 is 16 residues. CDR1 MNHNS and CDR2 SASEGT come from the germline V gene. CDR3 sequence reads: CASSGMDRTGANVLTF. The CDR3 DNA reads as TGTGCCAGCAGTGGTATGGACAGAACTGGGGCCAACGTCCTGACTTTC.

This clonotype was counted ten times or more. The chain carries TRBV20-1 and TRBJ2-7; 8 nucleotides match TRBD1. The CDR3 totals 13 residues. Per the germline V gene, CDR1 is DFQATT and CDR2 is SNEGSKA (reference sequence). Trimming cost V 3 bases and J 2 bases; bases outside gene matches: 3. CDR3 sequence: CSARTGATYEQYF. In DNA form, the CDR3 reads TGCAGTGCTAGGACAGGGGCCACCTACGAGCAGTACTTC.

This clonotype showed up many times. The V call is TRBV6-5, the J call TRBJ1-1, with TRBD1 identical over 7 bases. Per germline, CDR1 MNHEY and CDR2 SVGAGI. The CDR3 length is 15 residues. After removal of 4 bases from V and 4 bases from J, the junction contained 9 bases not matched to a gene. The CDR3 protein is CASSSTGTAITEAFF. The CDR3 region has the DNA TGTGCCAGCAGTTCCACCGGGACAGCGATCACTGAAGCTTTCTTT.